This record looks at one T cell receptor (beta chain) sequence and its context. Antigen unknown. The sample comes from a study of shared clonotypes between healthy human individuals. How the authors handled the data: Filtering differed, since immunoSEQ gave only junction sequences and no quality scores. The repertoire was sequenced with immunoSEQ multiplex PCR; TCRdb's copy has only in-frame clones and lacks some. The DNA was the basis for D and trimming; V, J and clone size are from that table. This table has some 1,600,000 clones, around 98% appearing once. Overall study findings and caveats: Tissue TCR repertoires likely differ from these blood-only repertoires. Several donors showed sharing of about 4.6% of naive CD4 clonotypes.

The donors were adults (healthy and HIV-negative) with no recent acute infections or vaccinations. The germline V and J ends were trimmed by 4 bases and 4 bases, with 16 bases remaining between them. This CDR3 is 15 amino acids long. Germline CDR1 reads SGHDN; CDR2 reads FVKESK. The chain has TRBV14 and TRBJ1-2; a possible D gene is TRBD1 (6 bases). The sample taken for sequencing was naive CD4+ T cells sorted from blood. Subset indicated: CD45RA+ positively selected. This receptor was obtained from a man aged 25-45 years in good health. CDR3 DNA sequence: TGTGCCAGCAGCCCGGAGATGAGGGGGGCCTATGGCTACACCTTC. This codes for CASSPEMRGAYGYTF.